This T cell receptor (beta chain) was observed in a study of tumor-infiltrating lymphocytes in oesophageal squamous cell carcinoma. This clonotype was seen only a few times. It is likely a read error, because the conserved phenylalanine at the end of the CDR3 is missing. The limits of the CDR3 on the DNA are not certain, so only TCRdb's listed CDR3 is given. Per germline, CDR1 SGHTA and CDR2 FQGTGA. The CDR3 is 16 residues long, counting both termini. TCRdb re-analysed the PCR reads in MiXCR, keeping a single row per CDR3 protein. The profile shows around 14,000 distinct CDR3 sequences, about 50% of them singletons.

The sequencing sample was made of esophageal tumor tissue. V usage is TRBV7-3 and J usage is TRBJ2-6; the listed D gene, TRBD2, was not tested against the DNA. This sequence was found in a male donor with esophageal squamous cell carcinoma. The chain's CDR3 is CASSPGYPSYEQYFGA.